The 26 T cell receptor beta chains below were found in one sample sequenced in a study of blood T cell repertoires in COVID-19. Data came from immunoSEQ multiplex PCR; TCRdb stores just in-frame clones and leaves some out. Counted here are over 20,000 clones, about 91% occurring once; the ten biggest clones make up roughly 7.3%. Sequenced sample: peripheral blood. All receptors come from a man aged 70 or older with active COVID-19.

The rearrangement links TRBV28 to TRBJ1-3; 7 positions agree with TRBD1. The CDR3 sequence is 17 residues long. Germline CDR1 is MDHEN and CDR2 is SYDVKM. With 5 bases clipped from V and 2 bases from J, the junction kept 12 bases outside the gene matches. In DNA, the CDR3 is TGTGCCAGCAGTCCCGCCTACAGGGGTCGGACTGGAAACACCATATATTTT. Encoded protein: CASSPAYRGRTGNTIYF.

The rearrangement links TRBV27 to TRBJ1-2, with TRBD1 matching 8 bases. The trim removed 6 bases at V and 2 bases at J, leaving 5 bases unmatched. The length of the CDR3 is 14 residues. Germline assignment: CDR1 MNHEY and CDR2 SMNVEV (reference sequence). The CDR3 sequence is CASRGTGGNYGYTF. The CDR3 DNA follows: TGTGCCAGCAGAGGTACAGGGGGGAACTATGGCTACACCTTC.

In regard to this clone: At one of its ends the junction is not consistent with the germline gene, which may arise from a read error. DNA for the CDR3: TGTGCCAGCAGCCTAATACAGGGATCCCTCAATAAGCAGTTCTTC. Translating it yields CASSLIQGSLNKQFF. The J gene is TRBJ2-1, the V gene TRBV14; D is perhaps TRBD1 (6 bases). Germline V lookup: CDR1 SGHDN, CDR2 FVKESK. The CDR3 contains 15 residues.

The V gene is TRBV27, the J gene TRBJ2-4; 11 nucleotides match TRBD1. The CDR3 extends over 14 amino acids. V lost 3 bases and J lost 6; bases outside the gene matches: 1. Per germline, CDR1 MNHEY and CDR2 SMNVEV (reference sequence). CDR3 amino acids: CASSFGTGGNIQYF. The CDR3 nucleotides are TGTGCCAGCAGTTTCGGGACAGGGGGAAACATTCAGTACTTC.

The chain has TRBV11-3 and TRBJ2-5; possibly TRBD1 for D (8 bases). In germline, CDR1 is SGHNT, CDR2 YENEEA. This CDR3 is 13 amino acids long. With 4 bases removed from V and 5 bases from J, the gap between germline ends came to 11 bases. Here the CDR3 reads CASSSQGGETQYF. Here the CDR3 DNA reads TGTGCCAGCAGCTCACAGGGGGGGGAGACCCAGTACTTC.

This sequence joins TRBV14 and TRBJ1-6; the D gene is possibly TRBD1 (5 bases). The CDR3 length is 13 residues. Germline loops: CDR1 SGHDN, CDR2 FVKESK. The V and J ends lost 1 base and 11 bases respectively, with 9 bases between them. CDR3: CASSQVSGAPLHF. CDR3 DNA sequence: TGTGCCAGCAGCCAAGTTTCGGGGGCACCCCTCCACTTT.

This clone was counted once. The gene calls are TRBV11-3 and TRBJ2-1, with TRBD2 identical over 7 bases. This CDR3 has 15 amino acids. With V trimmed by 3 bases and J by 5 bases, 7 bases remained unmatched. Germline V CDR1 and CDR2: SGHNT, YENEEA. The CDR3 bases are TGTGCCAGCAGCTTGGGAGGGGACGGACACAATGAGCAGTTCTTC. Amino acid sequence: CASSLGGDGHNEQFF.

The chain recombines TRBV10-1 with TRBJ1-1; D is perhaps TRBD1 (6 bases). The V gene's germline CDR1 is WNHNN and CDR2 SYGVQD (reference sequence). CDR3 length: 11 residues. V gave up 3 bases and J gave up 9 bases, with 8 bases separating them. The CDR3 DNA reads as TGCGCCAGCAGTGAAGGGGGTAAAGCTTTCTTT. It codes for CASSEGGKAFF.

The gene calls are TRBV5-6 and TRBJ1-5; the match to TRBD1 covers 7 bases. The CDR3 is 15 residues long. CDR1 is SGHDT and CDR2 is YYEEEE in the germline V gene. V dropped 0 bases and J dropped 5; count of bases not matched to a gene: 5. CDR3 nucleotides: TGTGCCAGCAGCTTGGCCGGGACAGATTATCAGCCCCAGCATTTT. Protein sequence: CASSLAGTDYQPQHF.

This chain connects TRBV5-4 to TRBJ2-1; 11 bases are a match to TRBD1. Per germline, CDR1 SGHNT and CDR2 YYREEE (reference sequence). Germline trimming cut 4 bases from V and 5 bases from J; bases unmatched to any gene: 8. The CDR3 covers 16 residues. The CDR3 sequence is CASSPPWGQGDNEQFF. The CDR3 DNA is TGTGCCAGCAGCCCACCCTGGGGACAGGGGGACAATGAGCAGTTCTTC.

The chain has TRBV19 and TRBJ2-3, with D possibly matching TRBD1 (5 bases). Trimming removed 3 bases at V and 5 bases at J, with 9 bases between. This CDR3 has 13 amino acids. From germline, CDR1 is LNHDA and CDR2 SQIVND (reference sequence). As DNA, the CDR3 is TGTGCCAGTAGTATGGCAGGGATAGATACGCAGTATTTT. Translation gives CASSMAGIDTQYF. Complete variable domain (other parts from reference TRBV19 and TRBJ2-3): DGGITQSPKYLFRKEGQNVTLSCEQNLNHDAMYWYRQDPGQGLRLIYYSQIVNDFQKGDIAEGYSVSREKKESFPLTVTSAQKNPTAFYLCASSMAGIDTQYFGPGTRLTVL.

This chain connects TRBV6-6 to TRBJ1-1; TRBD1 aligns across 10 bases. The J segment lost 8 bases and the V segment lost 8 bases, leaving 5 bases of the junction unmatched. The CDR3 extends over 12 amino acids. Germline values: CDR1 MNHNY, CDR2 SVGAGI (reference sequence). The CDR3 loop is CASFDRGREAFF. In nucleotides, the CDR3 is TGTGCCAGCTTCGACAGGGGGCGCGAAGCTTTCTTT.

V usage is TRBV28 and J usage is TRBJ2-7, with 7 nucleotides matching TRBD2. The CDR3 runs to 13 residues. Germline-derived CDR1 and CDR2 are MDHEN and SYDVKM. J lost 3 bases, V lost 6 bases, and 5 bases had no gene match. The CDR3 sequence: CASRGGTFYEQYF. The CDR3 nucleotides are TGTGCCAGCAGGGGAGGGACCTTCTACGAGCAGTACTTC.

This clone was seen a single time. The gene calls are TRBV2 and TRBJ2-3; 9 bases line up with TRBD2. The germline V gene has CDR1 SNHLY and CDR2 FYNNEI. There are 15 residues in the CDR3. Germline trimming cut 2 bases from V and 0 bases from J; bases unmatched to any gene: 0. CDR3 sequence reads: CASSETSGSTDTQYF. In nucleotides, the CDR3 is TGTGCCAGCAGTGAAACTAGCGGGAGCACAGATACGCAGTATTTT.

The DNA for the CDR3 is TGTGCCAGCAGAACAGGCCAGAGAGAGACCCAGTACTTC. Protein product: CASRTGQRETQYF. This chain joins TRBV21-1 and TRBJ2-5; TRBD1 reflects the table's D call only, with no check against the DNA. TRBV21-1 is listed as a pseudogene. The length of the CDR3 is 13 residues.

The CDR3 reads CASSDGQGFTEAFF. CDR3 in DNA: TGCGCCAGCAGCGATGGACAGGGATTCACTGAAGCTTTCTTT. The chain joins TRBV5-1 to TRBJ1-1; 8 nucleotides agree with TRBD1. This CDR3 has 14 amino acids. With 4 bases clipped from V and 4 bases from J, the junction kept 6 bases outside the gene matches. CDR1 is SGHRS and CDR2 is YFSETQ in the germline V gene.

The genes are TRBV7-2 and TRBJ2-3; 8 bases are a match to TRBD2. The CDR3 is 16 residues long. The V gene's germline CDR1 is SGHTA and CDR2 FQGNSA. V trimming: 0 bases; J trimming: 6 bases; junction bases outside the gene matches: 8. The CDR3 here is CASSLAAGAGVDTQYF. The CDR3 nucleotides are TGTGCCAGCAGCTTAGCAGCGGGAGCGGGGGTGGATACGCAGTATTTT.

The chain recombines TRBV9 with TRBJ1-2; tentatively, D is TRBD1 (5 bases). The V gene's germline CDR1 is SGDLS and CDR2 YYNGEE. The CDR3 consists of 14 residues. Trimming pared 3 bases from V and 4 bases from J, leaving 13 bases between. The CDR3 here is CASSDTQGSYGYTF. CDR3 sequence (DNA): TGTGCCAGCAGCGACACCCAGGGCTCCTATGGCTACACCTTC.

The rearrangement links TRBV6-6 to TRBJ2-7; D perhaps matches TRBD2 (5 bases). Trimming took off 0 bases at V and 1 base at J, with 7 bases between the two ends. Germline values: CDR1 MNHNY, CDR2 SVGAGI (reference sequence). CDR3 length equals 14 residues. The CDR3 spells CASSYSRESYEQYF. DNA for the CDR3: TGTGCCAGCAGTTACTCGAGGGAATCCTACGAGCAGTACTTC.

The chain combines TRBV9 with TRBJ1-4; tentatively, D is TRBD1 (6 bases). Trimming took off 3 bases at V and 4 bases at J, with 13 bases between the two ends. Per the germline V gene, CDR1 is SGDLS and CDR2 is YYNGEE. The CDR3 is 15 amino acids. The CDR3 protein is CASSGVGGLNEKLFF. The DNA of the CDR3 is TGTGCCAGCAGCGGGGTCGGGGGGCTTAATGAAAAACTGTTTTTT.

The V call is TRBV4-3, the J call TRBJ2-6; tentatively, D is TRBD1 (6 bases). The CDR3 runs 16 residues. Germline V lookup: CDR1 LGHNA, CDR2 YSLEER. V lost 2 bases and J 1 base, leaving 9 bases between the germline ends. In DNA form, the CDR3 reads TGCGCCAGCAGCCAACCAGGGGTTTCTGGGGCCAACGTCCTGACTTTC. The encoded protein is CASSQPGVSGANVLTF.

The chain carries TRBV28 and TRBJ1-1; 8 positions agree with TRBD1. Looked up from germline, CDR1 is MDHEN and CDR2 is SYDVKM. CDR3 size: 15 residues. Trimming took 4 bases from V and 10 from J; bases not matched to a gene: 14. This CDR3 is CASSSPNAGQDRAFF. The CDR3, as DNA: TGTGCCAGCAGTTCGCCTAATGCGGGACAGGATAGAGCTTTCTTT.

The rearrangement links TRBV5-1 to TRBJ2-4, with 8 bases aligning to TRBD1. This CDR3 region has 14 residues. Looked up from germline, CDR1 is SGHRS and CDR2 is YFSETQ. V was pared by 4 bases and J by 8 bases, with 8 bases of the junction left unmatched. The CDR3 nucleotides read TGCGCCAGCAGCCTACAGGGGGTCGGCGACATTCAGTACTTC. Amino acid sequence: CASSLQGVGDIQYF.

The chain employs TRBV28 and TRBJ1-4, with 8 bases identical to TRBD1. The J segment lost 8 bases and the V segment lost 7 bases, leaving 12 bases of the junction unmatched. Per the germline V gene, CDR1 is MDHEN and CDR2 is SYDVKM. This CDR3 spans 15 amino acids. The CDR3 loop is CASKLSGGVGEKLFF. The CDR3 DNA reads as TGTGCCAGCAAATTATCAGGGGGCGTCGGCGAAAAACTGTTTTTT.

CDR3 amino acids: CASSPPNRGSEKLFF. In DNA form, the CDR3 reads TGTGCCAGCTCACCACCGAACAGGGGGAGTGAAAAACTGTTTTTT. This chain connects TRBV18 to TRBJ1-4, with 8 bases fitting TRBD1. The CDR3 is made up of 15 amino acids. From germline, CDR1 is KGHSH and CDR2 LQKENI. With 0 bases clipped from V and 7 bases from J, the junction kept 4 bases outside the gene matches.

The gene calls are TRBV12-3 or TRBV12-4 and TRBJ2-1; a possible D gene is TRBD2 (5 bases). The CDR3 is made up of 13 amino acids. The V end was cut by 0 bases, the J end by 9 bases, with 9 bases between. In DNA, the CDR3 is TGTGCCAGCAGTTTAGCGTCAGAGGGTGAGCAGTTCTTC. Amino acids: CASSLASEGEQFF.